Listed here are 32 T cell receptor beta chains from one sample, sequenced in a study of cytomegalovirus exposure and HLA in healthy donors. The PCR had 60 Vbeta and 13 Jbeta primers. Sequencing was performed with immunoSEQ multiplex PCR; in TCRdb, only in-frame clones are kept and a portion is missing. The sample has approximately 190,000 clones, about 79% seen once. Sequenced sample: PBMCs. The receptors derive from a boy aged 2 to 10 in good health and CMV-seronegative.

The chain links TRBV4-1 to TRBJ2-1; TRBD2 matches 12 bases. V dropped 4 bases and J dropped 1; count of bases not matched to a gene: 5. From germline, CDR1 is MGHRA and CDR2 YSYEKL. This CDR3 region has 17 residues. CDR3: CASSLLAGGTSYNEQFF. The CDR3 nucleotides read TGCGCCAGCAGCCTTCTAGCGGGGGGGACGTCCTACAATGAGCAGTTCTTC.

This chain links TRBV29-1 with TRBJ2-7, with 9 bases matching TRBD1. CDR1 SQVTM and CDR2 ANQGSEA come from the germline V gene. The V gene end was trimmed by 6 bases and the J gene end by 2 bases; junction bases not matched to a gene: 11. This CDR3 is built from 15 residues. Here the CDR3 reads CSVGNTGTGTYEQYF. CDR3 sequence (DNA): TGCAGCGTCGGAAACACCGGGACAGGGACCTACGAGCAGTACTTC.

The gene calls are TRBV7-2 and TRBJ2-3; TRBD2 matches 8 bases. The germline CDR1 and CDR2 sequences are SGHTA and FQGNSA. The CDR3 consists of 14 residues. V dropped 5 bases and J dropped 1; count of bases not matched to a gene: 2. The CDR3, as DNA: TGTGCCAGCAGCGCACTAGCGGGCACAGATACGCAGTATTTT. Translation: CASSALAGTDTQYF.

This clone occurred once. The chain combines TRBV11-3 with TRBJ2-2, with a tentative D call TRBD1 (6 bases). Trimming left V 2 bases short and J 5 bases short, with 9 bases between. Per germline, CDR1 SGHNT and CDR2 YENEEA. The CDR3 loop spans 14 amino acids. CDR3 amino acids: CASSLSGATGELFF. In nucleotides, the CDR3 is TGTGCCAGCAGCTTATCAGGGGCGACCGGGGAGCTGTTTTTT.

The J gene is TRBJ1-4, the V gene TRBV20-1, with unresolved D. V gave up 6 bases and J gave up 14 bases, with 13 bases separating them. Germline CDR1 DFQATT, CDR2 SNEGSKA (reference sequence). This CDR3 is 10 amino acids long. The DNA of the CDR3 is TGCAGTGCGCCGGGAGTTGGGCTGTTTTTT. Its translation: CSAPGVGLFF.

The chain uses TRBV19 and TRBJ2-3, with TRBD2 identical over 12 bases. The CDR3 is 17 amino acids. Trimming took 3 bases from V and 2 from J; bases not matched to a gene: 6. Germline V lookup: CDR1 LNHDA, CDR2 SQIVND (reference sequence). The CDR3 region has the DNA TGTGCCAGTAGTATTTCCCCTAGCGGGGGGGCCACAGATACGCAGTATTTT. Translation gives CASSISPSGGATDTQYF.

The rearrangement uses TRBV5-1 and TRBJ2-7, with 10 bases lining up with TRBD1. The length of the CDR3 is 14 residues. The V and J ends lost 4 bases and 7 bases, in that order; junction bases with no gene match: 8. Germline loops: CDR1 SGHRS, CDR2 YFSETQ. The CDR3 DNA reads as TGCGCCAGCAGCGAGGGACAGGGGAGTTGGGAGCAGTACTTC. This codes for CASSEGQGSWEQYF.

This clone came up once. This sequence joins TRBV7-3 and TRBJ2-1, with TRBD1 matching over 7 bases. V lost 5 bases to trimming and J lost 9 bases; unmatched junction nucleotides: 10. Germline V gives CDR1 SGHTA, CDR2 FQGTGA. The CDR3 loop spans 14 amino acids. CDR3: CASSPKGAPFEQFF. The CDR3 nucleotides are TGTGCCAGCAGCCCTAAGGGGGCCCCCTTTGAGCAGTTCTTC.

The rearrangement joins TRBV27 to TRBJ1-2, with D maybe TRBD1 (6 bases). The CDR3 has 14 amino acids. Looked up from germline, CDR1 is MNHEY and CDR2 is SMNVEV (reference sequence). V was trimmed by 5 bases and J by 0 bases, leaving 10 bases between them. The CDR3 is CASSRDMTNYGYTF. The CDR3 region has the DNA TGTGCCAGCAGTAGGGACATGACTAACTATGGCTACACCTTC.

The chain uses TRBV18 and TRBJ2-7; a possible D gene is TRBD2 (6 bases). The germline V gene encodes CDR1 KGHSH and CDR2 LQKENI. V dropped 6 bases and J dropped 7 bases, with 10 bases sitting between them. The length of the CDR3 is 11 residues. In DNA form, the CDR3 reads TGTGCCAGCTCCCTCGGGGGTGAGCAGTACTTC. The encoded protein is CASSLGGEQYF.

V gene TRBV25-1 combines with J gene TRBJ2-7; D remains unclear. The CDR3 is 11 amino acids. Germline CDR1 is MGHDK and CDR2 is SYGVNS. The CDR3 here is CASPNPYEQYF. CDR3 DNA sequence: TGTGCTAGCCCCAATCCCTACGAGCAGTACTTC.

Written as DNA, the CDR3 is TGTGCCAGCAGCTTCCAGCGGGGGGTCCAAGAGACCCAGTACTTC. This encodes CASSFQRGVQETQYF. The V call is TRBV7-2, the J call TRBJ2-5, with 9 bases lining up with TRBD2. V shed 3 bases, J shed 1 base, and the junction held 3 bases outside the gene matches. The CDR3 runs 15 residues. Germline CDR1 is SGHTA and CDR2 is FQGNSA.

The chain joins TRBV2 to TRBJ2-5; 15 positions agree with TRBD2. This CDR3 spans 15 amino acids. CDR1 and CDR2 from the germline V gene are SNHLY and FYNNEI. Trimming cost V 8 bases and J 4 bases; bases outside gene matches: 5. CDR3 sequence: CASPGLAGGGETQYF. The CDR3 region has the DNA TGTGCCAGCCCGGGACTAGCGGGGGGTGGAGAGACCCAGTACTTC. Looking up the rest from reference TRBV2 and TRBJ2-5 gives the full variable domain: EPEVTQTPSHQVTQMGQEVILRCVPISNHLYFYWYRQILGQKVEFLVSFYNNEISEKSEIFDDQFSVERPDGSNFTLKIRSTKLEDSAMYFCASPGLAGGGETQYFGPGTRLLVL.

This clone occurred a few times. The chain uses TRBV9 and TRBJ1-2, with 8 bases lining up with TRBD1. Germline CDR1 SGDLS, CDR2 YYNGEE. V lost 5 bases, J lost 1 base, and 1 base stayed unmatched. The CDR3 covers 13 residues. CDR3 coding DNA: TGTGCCAGCAGAGGACAGGGTAACTATGGCTACACCTTC. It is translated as CASRGQGNYGYTF.

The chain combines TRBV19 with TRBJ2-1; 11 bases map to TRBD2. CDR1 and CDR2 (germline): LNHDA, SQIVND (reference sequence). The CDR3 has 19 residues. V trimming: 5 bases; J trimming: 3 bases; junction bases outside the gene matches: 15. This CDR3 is CASSDPLDTSGGLYNEQFF. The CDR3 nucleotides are TGTGCCAGTAGTGACCCCCTCGACACTAGCGGGGGCCTCTACAATGAGCAGTTCTTC.

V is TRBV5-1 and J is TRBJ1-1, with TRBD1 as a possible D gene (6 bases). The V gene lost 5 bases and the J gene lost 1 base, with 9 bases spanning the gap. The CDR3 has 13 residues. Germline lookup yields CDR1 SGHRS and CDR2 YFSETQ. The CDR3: CASSVDRNTEAFF. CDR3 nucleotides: TGCGCCAGCAGTGTGGACAGGAACACTGAAGCTTTCTTT.

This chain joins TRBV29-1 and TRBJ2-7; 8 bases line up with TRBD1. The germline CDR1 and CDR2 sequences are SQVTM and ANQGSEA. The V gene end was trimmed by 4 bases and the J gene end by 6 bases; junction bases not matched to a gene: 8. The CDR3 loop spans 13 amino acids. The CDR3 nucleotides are TGCAGCGTTGGAACTAAAACAGGGGGCGAGCAGTACTTC. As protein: CSVGTKTGGEQYF.

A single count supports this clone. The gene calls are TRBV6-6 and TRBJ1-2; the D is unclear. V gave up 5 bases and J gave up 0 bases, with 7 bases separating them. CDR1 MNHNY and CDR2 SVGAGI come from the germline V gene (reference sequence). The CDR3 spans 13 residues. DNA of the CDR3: TGTGCCAGCAGTCCAGAACCTAACTATGGCTACACCTTC. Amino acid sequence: CASSPEPNYGYTF.

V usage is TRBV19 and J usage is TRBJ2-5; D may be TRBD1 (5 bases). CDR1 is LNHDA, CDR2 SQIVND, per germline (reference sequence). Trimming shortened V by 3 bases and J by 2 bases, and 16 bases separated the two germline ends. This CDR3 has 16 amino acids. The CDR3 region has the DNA TGTGCCAGTAGTATTCGGGTGACGGCAGGGCAAGAGACCCAGTACTTC. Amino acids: CASSIRVTAGQETQYF.

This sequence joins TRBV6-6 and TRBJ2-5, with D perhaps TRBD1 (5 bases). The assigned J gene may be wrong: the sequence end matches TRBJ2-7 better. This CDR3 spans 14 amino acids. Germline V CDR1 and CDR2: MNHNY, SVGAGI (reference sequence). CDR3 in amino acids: CASSSETVTYEQYF. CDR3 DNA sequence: TGTGCCAGCAGTTCCGAGACAGTAACCTACGAGCAGTACTTC.

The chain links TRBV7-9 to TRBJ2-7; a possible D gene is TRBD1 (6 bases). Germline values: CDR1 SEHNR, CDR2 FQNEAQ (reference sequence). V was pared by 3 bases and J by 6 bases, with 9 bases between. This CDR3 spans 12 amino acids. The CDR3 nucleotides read TGTGCCAGCAGCTTTACAGGGCTCGAGCAGTACTTC. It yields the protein CASSFTGLEQYF.

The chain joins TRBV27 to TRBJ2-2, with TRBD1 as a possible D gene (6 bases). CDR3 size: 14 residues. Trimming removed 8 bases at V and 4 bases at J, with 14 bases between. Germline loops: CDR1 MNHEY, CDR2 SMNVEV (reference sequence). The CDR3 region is CASGWGRSTGELFF. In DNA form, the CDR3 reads TGTGCCAGCGGGTGGGGGCGGTCCACCGGGGAGCTGTTTTTT.

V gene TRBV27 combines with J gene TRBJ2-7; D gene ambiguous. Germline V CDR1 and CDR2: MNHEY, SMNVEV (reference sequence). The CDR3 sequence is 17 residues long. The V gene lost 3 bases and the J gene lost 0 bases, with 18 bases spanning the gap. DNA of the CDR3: TGTGCCAGCAGTTTTAGTGCTTTGGGCCTCTCCTCCTACGAGCAGTACTTC. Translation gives CASSFSALGLSSYEQYF.

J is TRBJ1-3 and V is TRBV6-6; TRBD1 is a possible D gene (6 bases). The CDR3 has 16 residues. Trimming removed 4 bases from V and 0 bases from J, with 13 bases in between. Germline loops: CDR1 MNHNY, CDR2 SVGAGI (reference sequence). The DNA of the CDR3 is TGTGCCAGCAGTTTACAGGGCTCCCTCTCTGGAAACACCATATATTTT. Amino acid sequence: CASSLQGSLSGNTIYF.

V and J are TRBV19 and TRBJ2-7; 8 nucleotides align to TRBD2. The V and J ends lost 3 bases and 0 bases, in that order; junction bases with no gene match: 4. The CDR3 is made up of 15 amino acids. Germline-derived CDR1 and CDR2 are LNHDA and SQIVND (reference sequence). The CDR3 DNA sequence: TGTGCCAGTAGTATGGGACTAGACAGCTCCTACGAGCAGTACTTC. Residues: CASSMGLDSSYEQYF.

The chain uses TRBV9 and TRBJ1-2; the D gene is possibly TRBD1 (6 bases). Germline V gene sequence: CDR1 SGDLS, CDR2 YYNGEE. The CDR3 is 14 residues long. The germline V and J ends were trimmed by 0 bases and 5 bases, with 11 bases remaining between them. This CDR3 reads CASSVEGQLYGYTF. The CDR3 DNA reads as TGTGCCAGCAGCGTAGAGGGACAACTATATGGCTACACCTTC.

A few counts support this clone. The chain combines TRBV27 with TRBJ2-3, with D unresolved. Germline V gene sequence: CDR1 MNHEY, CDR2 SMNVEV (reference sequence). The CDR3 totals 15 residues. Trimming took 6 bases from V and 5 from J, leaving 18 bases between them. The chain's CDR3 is CASSPVARTKDTQYF. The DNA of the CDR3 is TGTGCCAGCAGCCCCGTCGCCCGAACTAAAGATACGCAGTATTTT.

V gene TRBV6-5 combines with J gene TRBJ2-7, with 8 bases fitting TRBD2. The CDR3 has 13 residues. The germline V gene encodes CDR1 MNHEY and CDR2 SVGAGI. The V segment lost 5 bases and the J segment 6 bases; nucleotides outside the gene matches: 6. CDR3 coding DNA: TGTGCCAGCAGTGGCGGGGGGCTAGGCGAGCAGTACTTC. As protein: CASSGGGLGEQYF.

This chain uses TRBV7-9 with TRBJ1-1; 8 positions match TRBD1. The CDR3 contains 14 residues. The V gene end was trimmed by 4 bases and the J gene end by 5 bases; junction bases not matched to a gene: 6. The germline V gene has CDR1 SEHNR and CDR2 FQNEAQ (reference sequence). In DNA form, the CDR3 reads TGTGCCAGCAGCTACAGGACAGGGTGGACTGAAGCTTTCTTT. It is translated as CASSYRTGWTEAFF.

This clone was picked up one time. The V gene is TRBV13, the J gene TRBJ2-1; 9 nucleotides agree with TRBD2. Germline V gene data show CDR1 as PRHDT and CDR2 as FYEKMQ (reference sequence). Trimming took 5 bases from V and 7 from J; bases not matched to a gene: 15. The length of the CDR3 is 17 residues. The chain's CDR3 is CASSLTSPGTSRNEQFF. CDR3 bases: TGTGCCAGCAGCCTTACAAGTCCCGGGACTAGCAGGAATGAGCAGTTCTTC.

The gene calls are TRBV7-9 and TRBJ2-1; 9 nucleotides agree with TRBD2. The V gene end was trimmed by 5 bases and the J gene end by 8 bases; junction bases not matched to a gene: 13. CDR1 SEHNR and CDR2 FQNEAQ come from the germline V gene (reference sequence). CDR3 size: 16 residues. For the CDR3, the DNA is TGTGCCAGCAGCCCTCTAGCGGGGCGTTCGGTCGATGAGCAGTTCTTC. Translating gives CASSPLAGRSVDEQFF. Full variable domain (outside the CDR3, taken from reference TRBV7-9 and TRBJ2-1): DTGVSQNPRHKITKRGQNVTFRCDPISEHNRLYWYRQTLGQGPEFLTYFQNEAQLEKSRLLSDRFSAERPKGSFSTLEIQRTEQGDSAMYLCASSPLAGRSVDEQFFGPGTRLTVL.

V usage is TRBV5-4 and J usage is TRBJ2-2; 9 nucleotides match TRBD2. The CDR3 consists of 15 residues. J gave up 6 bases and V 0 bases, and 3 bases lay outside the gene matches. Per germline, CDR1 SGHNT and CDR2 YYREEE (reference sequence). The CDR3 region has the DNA TGTGCCAGCAGCTTGGGAGGACTAGCGCCCGGGGAGCTGTTTTTT. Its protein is CASSLGGLAPGELFF. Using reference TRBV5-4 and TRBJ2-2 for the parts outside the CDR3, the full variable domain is ETGVTQSPTHLIKTRGQQVTLRCSSQSGHNTVSWYQQALGQGPQFIFQYYREEENGRGNFPPRFSGLQFPNYSSELNVNALELDDSALYLCASSLGGLAPGELFFGEGSRLTVL.